This TCR beta chain was found in a study of control samples from healthy donors and cancer patients. This clone was counted a single time. The germline gives CDR1 GTSNPN, CDR2 SVGIG (reference sequence). V shed 6 bases and J shed 8 bases, with 9 bases lying between them. CDR3 size: 10 residues. Sequencing used immunoSEQ multiplex PCR; TCRdb keeps in-frame clones, though not all of them. In the table there are about 54,000 clones, 95% to 97% of which are singletons. This TCR derives from a woman younger than 45 in good health. The chain carries TRBV30 and TRBJ2-3; D not resolved. Material for sequencing was blood. CDR3 DNA: TGTGCCTGCATAAAGAGTACGCAGTATTTT. It is translated as CACIKSTQYF. The complete variable domain, with remaining parts taken from reference TRBV30 and TRBJ2-3, reads SQTIHQWPATLVQPVGSPLSLECTVEGTSNPNLYWYRQAAGRGLQLLFYSVGIGQISSEVPQNLSASRPQDRQFILSSKKLLLSDSGFYLCACIKSTQYFGPGTRLTVL.